This entry is about one T cell receptor (beta chain). This specimen belongs to a study of blood T cell repertoires in COVID-19. Study-wide context: Whether acute or convalescent, the COVID-19 samples came from the United States, Italy and Spain. The cDNA or gDNA used as material had been derived from T cells, B-cell-depleted T cells, or PBMCs.

Clones were sequenced by immunoSEQ multiplex PCR, and TCRdb holds only the in-frame ones, with some missing. The data contain some 240,000 clones, 70% to 90% of them singletons. Germline V lookup: CDR1 SGHDT, CDR2 YYEEEE. The ends lost 1 base at V and 5 bases at J; junction bases unmatched: 3. The CDR3 runs 15 residues. This sequence joins TRBV5-6 and TRBJ1-5, with 10 positions matching TRBD1. The TCR originated in a human donor in a cohort sampled during active COVID-19. Sequenced: peripheral blood. The CDR3 is CASSLLGTGDQPQHF. Written as DNA, the CDR3 is TGTGCCAGCAGCTTGTTGGGGACAGGGGATCAGCCCCAGCATTTT.